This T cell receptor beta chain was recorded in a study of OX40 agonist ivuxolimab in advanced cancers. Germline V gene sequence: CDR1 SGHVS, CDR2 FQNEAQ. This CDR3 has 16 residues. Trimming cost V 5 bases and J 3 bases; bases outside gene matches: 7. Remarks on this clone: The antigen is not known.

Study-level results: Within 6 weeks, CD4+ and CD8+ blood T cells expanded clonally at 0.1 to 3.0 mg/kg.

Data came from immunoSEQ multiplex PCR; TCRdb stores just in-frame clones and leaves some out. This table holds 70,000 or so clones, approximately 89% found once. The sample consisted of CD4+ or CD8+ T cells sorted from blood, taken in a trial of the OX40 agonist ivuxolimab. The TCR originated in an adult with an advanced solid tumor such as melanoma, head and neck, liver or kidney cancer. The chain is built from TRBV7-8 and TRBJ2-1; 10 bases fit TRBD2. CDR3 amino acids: CASSPSRTSGYNEQFF. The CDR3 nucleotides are TGTGCCAGCAGCCCTAGCAGGACTAGCGGCTACAATGAGCAGTTCTTC.